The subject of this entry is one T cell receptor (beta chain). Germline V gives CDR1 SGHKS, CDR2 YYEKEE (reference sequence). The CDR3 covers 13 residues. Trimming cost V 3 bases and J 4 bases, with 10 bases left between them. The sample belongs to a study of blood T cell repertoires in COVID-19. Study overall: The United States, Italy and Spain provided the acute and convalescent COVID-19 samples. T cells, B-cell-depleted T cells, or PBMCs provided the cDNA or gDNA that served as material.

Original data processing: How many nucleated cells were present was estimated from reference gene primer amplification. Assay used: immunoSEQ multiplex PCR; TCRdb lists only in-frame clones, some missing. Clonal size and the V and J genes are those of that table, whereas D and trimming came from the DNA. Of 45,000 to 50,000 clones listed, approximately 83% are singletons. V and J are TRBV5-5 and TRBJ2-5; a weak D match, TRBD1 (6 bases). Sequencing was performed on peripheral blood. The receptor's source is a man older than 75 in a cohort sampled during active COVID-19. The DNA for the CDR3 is TGTGCCAGCAGCTCCGCAGGGGCAGAGACCCAGTACTTC. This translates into CASSSAGAETQYF.